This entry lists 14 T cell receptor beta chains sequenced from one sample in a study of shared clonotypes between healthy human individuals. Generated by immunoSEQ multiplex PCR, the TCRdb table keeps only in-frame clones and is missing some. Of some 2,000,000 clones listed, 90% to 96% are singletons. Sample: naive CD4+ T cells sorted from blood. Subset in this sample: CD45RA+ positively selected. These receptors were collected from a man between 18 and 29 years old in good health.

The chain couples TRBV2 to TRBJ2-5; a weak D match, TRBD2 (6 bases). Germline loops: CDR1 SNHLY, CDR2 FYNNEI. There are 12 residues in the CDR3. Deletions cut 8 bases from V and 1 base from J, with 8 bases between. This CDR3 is CASQRVQETQYF. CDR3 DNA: TGTGCCAGCCAGCGGGTCCAAGAGACCCAGTACTTC.

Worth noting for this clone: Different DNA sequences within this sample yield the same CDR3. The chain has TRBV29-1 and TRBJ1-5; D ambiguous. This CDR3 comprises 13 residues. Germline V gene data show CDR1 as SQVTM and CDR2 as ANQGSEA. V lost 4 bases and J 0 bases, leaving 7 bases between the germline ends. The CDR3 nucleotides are TGCAGCGTTGGAAGGGATAGCAATCAGCCCCAGCATTTT. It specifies CSVGRDSNQPQHF.

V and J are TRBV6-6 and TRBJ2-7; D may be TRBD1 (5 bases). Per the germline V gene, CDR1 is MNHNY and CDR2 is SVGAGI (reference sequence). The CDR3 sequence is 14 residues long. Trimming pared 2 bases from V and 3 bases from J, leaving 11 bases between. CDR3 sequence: CASSYPLRGYEQYF. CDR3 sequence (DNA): TGTGCCAGCAGTTACCCACTAAGGGGCTACGAGCAGTACTTC.

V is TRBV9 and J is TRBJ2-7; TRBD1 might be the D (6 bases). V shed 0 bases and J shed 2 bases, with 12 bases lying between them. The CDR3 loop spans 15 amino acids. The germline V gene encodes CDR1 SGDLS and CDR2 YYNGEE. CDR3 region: CASSVATGTTYEQYF. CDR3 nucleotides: TGTGCCAGCAGCGTAGCTACCGGGACAACCTACGAGCAGTACTTC.

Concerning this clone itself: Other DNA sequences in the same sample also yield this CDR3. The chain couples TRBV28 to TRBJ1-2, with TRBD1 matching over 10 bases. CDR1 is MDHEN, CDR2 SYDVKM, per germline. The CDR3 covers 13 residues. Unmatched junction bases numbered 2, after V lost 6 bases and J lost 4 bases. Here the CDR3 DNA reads TGTGCCAGCAGACGGACAGGGGGCTATGGCTACACCTTC. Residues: CASRRTGGYGYTF.

The CDR3 nucleotides read TGTGCCAGCAGCTTGGGGGAAAATACGCAGTATTTT. Residues: CASSLGENTQYF. This chain connects TRBV5-6 to TRBJ2-3; D ambiguous. This CDR3 has 12 residues. V was cut by 0 bases and J by 7 bases, with 6 bases left in between. The germline gives CDR1 SGHDT, CDR2 YYEEEE.

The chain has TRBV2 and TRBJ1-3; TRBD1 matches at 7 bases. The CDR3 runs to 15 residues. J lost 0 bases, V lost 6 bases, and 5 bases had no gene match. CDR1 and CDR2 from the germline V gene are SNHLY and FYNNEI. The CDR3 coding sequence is TGTGCCAGCAGCCCACGGACAGGCTCTGGAAACACCATATATTTT. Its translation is CASSPRTGSGNTIYF.

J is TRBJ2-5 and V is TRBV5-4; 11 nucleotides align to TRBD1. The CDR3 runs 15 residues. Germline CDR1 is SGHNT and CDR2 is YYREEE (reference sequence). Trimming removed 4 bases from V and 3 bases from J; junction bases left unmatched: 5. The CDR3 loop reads CASSKGTGGEETQYF. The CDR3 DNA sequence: TGTGCCAGCAGCAAAGGGACAGGGGGTGAAGAGACCCAGTACTTC.

The CDR3 reads CASSYGQGEETQYF. CDR3 DNA sequence: TGTGCCAGCAGCTACGGACAGGGGGAGGAGACCCAGTACTTC. This chain uses TRBV5-4 with TRBJ2-5, with 10 bases fitting TRBD1. Germline CDR1 and CDR2: SGHNT and YYREEE (reference sequence). Trimming at V came to 3 bases and at J to 5 bases, leaving 4 bases not matched to a gene. CDR3 length equals 14 residues.

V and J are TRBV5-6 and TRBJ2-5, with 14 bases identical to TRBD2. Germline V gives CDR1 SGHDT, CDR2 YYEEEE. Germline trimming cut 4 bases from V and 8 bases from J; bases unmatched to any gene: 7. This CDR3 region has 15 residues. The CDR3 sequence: CASSAGLAGVVTQYF. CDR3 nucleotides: TGTGCCAGCAGCGCGGGACTAGCGGGAGTCGTTACCCAGTACTTC.

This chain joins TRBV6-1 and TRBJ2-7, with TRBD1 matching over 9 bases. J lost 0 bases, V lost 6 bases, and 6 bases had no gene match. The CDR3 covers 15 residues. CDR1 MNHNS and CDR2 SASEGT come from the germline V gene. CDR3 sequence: CASSSWTGASYEQYF. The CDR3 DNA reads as TGTGCCAGCAGCTCCTGGACAGGGGCCTCCTACGAGCAGTACTTC.

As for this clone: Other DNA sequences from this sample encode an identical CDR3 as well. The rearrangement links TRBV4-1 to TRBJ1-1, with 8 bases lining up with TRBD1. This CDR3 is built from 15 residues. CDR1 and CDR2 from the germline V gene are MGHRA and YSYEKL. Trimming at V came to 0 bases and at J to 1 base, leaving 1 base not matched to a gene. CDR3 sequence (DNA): TGCGCCAGCAGCCAAGATGGACAGGGGAACACTGAAGCTTTCTTT. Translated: CASSQDGQGNTEAFF.

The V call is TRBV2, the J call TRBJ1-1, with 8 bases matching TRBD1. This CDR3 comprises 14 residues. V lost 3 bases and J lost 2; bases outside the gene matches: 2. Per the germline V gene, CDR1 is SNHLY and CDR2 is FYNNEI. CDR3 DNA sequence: TGTGCCAGCAGTGACAGGGGGCATAACACTGAAGCTTTCTTT. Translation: CASSDRGHNTEAFF. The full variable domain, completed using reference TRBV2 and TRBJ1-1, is EPEVTQTPSHQVTQMGQEVILRCVPISNHLYFYWYRQILGQKVEFLVSFYNNEISEKSEIFDDQFSVERPDGSNFTLKIRSTKLEDSAMYFCASSDRGHNTEAFFGQGTRLTVV.

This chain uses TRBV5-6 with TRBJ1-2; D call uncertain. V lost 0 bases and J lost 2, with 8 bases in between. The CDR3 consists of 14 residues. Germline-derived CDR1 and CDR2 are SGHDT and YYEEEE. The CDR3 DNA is TGTGCCAGCAGCTTGGAGGGAGAGAACTATGGCTACACCTTC. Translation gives CASSLEGENYGYTF.